One and the same sample provided the 24 T cell receptor beta chains below, sequenced in a study of blood T cell repertoires in COVID-19. Method: immunoSEQ multiplex PCR; TCRdb's copy keeps in-frame clones and lacks some. The sample records approximately 240,000 clones, approximately 81% being singletons. Source material: peripheral blood. These receptors were obtained from a woman at least 80 years old with active or convalescent COVID-19.

In nucleotides, the CDR3 is TGTGCCAGCAGCTTAGAGCATCTCTACGAGCAGTACTTC. This sequence encodes CASSLEHLYEQYF. V usage is TRBV7-2 and J usage is TRBJ2-7, with D unclear. V lost 1 base, J lost 3 bases, and 7 bases lay in between. The germline CDR1 and CDR2 sequences are SGHTA and FQGNSA. The CDR3 length is 13 residues.

This rearrangement joins TRBV25-1 to TRBJ1-1, with D possibly being TRBD1 (6 bases). Deletions cut 6 bases from V and 1 base from J, with 18 bases between. Germline loops: CDR1 MGHDK, CDR2 SYGVNS. This CDR3 region has 16 residues. For the CDR3, the DNA is TGTGCCAGCAGCCCTCCGGGACAAAAAACGAACACTGAAGCTTTCTTT. Its translation: CASSPPGQKTNTEAFF.

The V and J genes are TRBV7-2 and TRBJ2-7, with 15 positions matching TRBD2. CDR1 SGHTA and CDR2 FQGNSA come from the germline V gene. V dropped 0 bases and J dropped 0; count of bases not matched to a gene: 6. This CDR3 comprises 19 residues. The CDR3 reads CASSLAGTSGRKSSYEQYF. CDR3 nucleotide sequence: TGTGCCAGCAGCTTAGCCGGGACTAGCGGGAGGAAGAGCTCCTACGAGCAGTACTTC.

To note about this clone: One end of the junction varies from germline; a read error may be responsible. The genes are TRBV4-1 and TRBJ2-4; weak D call: TRBD2 (5 bases). Germline loops: CDR1 MGHRA, CDR2 YSYEKL. CDR3 length: 13 amino acids. The CDR3 sequence is CASSQDLEGRMVF. CDR3 bases: TGCGCCAGCAGCCAAGATCTCGAGGGTCGAATGGTCTTC.

This clone has more than one count but fewer than ten. The V gene is TRBV19, the J gene TRBJ1-6, with D hard to call. The CDR3 is made up of 13 amino acids. Germline CDR1 reads LNHDA; CDR2 reads SQIVND (reference sequence). The V gene lost 2 bases and the J gene lost 8 bases, with 7 bases spanning the gap. In nucleotides, the CDR3 is TGTGCCAGTAGTATAAATCTCGATTCACCCCTCCACTTT. Translating it yields CASSINLDSPLHF. Full variable domain (remainder filled in from reference TRBV19 and TRBJ1-6): DGGITQSPKYLFRKEGQNVTLSCEQNLNHDAMYWYRQDPGQGLRLIYYSQIVNDFQKGDIAEGYSVSREKKESFPLTVTSAQKNPTAFYLCASSINLDSPLHFGNGTRLTVT.

The sample holds one count of this clone. The chain joins TRBV6-5 to TRBJ1-2, with D unclear. The germline V and J ends were trimmed by 6 bases and 5 bases, with 13 bases remaining between them. The CDR3 has 13 residues. Germline CDR1 MNHEY, CDR2 SVGAGI. CDR3: CASRFTEQYGYTF. The CDR3, as DNA: TGTGCCAGCAGGTTCACAGAACAGTATGGCTACACCTTC.

The chain joins TRBV2 to TRBJ2-7; D is ambiguous. The CDR3 contains 11 residues. In germline, CDR1 is SNHLY, CDR2 FYNNEI. V gave up 6 bases and J gave up 6 bases, with 9 bases separating them. The CDR3 loop is CASSDSSEQYF. DNA of the CDR3: TGTGCCAGCAGCGATAGTAGCGAGCAGTACTTC.

This chain links TRBV3-1 (or the pseudogene TRBV3-2) with TRBJ2-5, with 8 bases aligning to TRBD1. This CDR3 has 15 residues. Unmatched junction bases numbered 9, after V lost 4 bases and J lost 5 bases. Germline V CDR1 and CDR2: LGHDT, YNNKEL (reference sequence). This CDR3 reads CASSPQTGDGETQYF. In nucleotides, the CDR3 is TGTGCCAGCAGCCCCCAGACAGGGGACGGGGAGACCCAGTACTTC.

The chain recombines TRBV15 with TRBJ2-5, with 11 bases lining up with TRBD2. Germline assignment: CDR1 LNHNV and CDR2 YYDKDF (reference sequence). V lost 5 bases and J lost 5; bases outside the gene matches: 10. The CDR3 length is 16 residues. CDR3 DNA: TGTGCCACCAGCGGACAACTAGCGGGAGCTGGGGAGACCCAGTACTTC. The encoded protein is CATSGQLAGAGETQYF.

This clone has just one count. The chain has TRBV5-6 and TRBJ2-5, with 10 bases identical to TRBD1. V was pared by 0 bases and J by 5 bases, with 7 bases of the junction left unmatched. CDR1 SGHDT and CDR2 YYEEEE come from the germline V gene. CDR3 length: 16 residues. In DNA, the CDR3 is TGTGCCAGCAGCTTGGCCGAGACAGGGGGCCGGGAGACCCAGTACTTC. Its protein is CASSLAETGGRETQYF.

J is TRBJ2-5 and V is TRBV19, with 8 bases identical to TRBD1. This CDR3 comprises 13 residues. Trimming took 8 bases from V and 5 from J; bases not matched to a gene: 7. CDR1 and CDR2 (germline): LNHDA, SQIVND (reference sequence). Written as DNA, the CDR3 is TGTGCCAGTGGGCCCAGGGGGCCGGAGACCCAGTACTTC. This gives the protein CASGPRGPETQYF.

The chain links TRBV18 to TRBJ1-5, with 7 bases matching TRBD1. Trimming removed 3 bases from V and 3 bases from J; junction bases left unmatched: 5. CDR3 length: 15 residues. The germline V gene encodes CDR1 KGHSH and CDR2 LQKENI. The CDR3 nucleotides are TGTGCCAGCTCACCGTGGGACAGCTTCAATCAGCCCCAGCATTTT. This encodes CASSPWDSFNQPQHF.

This clone was seen a single time. This chain joins TRBV30 and TRBJ1-1; D unresolved. Germline CDR1 and CDR2: GTSNPN and SVGIG (reference sequence). The CDR3 contains 13 residues. Trimming removed 0 bases from V and 3 bases from J, with 8 bases in between. The CDR3 spells CAWSVRSDTEAFF. CDR3 bases: TGTGCCTGGAGTGTACGGTCGGACACTGAAGCTTTCTTT.

This clone has more than one count but fewer than ten. The chain couples TRBV24-1 to TRBJ2-5; possible D gene TRBD1, 6 bases. Trimming stripped 2 bases from V and 0 bases from J, with 6 bases between. Per the germline V gene, CDR1 is KGHDR and CDR2 is SFDVKD. The CDR3 length is 14 residues. This chain's CDR3 is CATSDWDNQETQYF. The CDR3 nucleotides read TGTGCCACCAGTGATTGGGACAACCAAGAGACCCAGTACTTC.

The rearrangement joins TRBV19 to TRBJ2-7; 8 bases are shared with TRBD2. The V and J ends lost 6 bases and 0 bases, in that order; junction bases with no gene match: 4. The germline CDR1 and CDR2 sequences are LNHDA and SQIVND (reference sequence). This CDR3 has 14 amino acids. The CDR3 nucleotides read TGTGCCAGTAGAAAACTAGCGGCCTCCTACGAGCAGTACTTC. Protein sequence: CASRKLAASYEQYF.

The J gene is TRBJ1-2, the V gene TRBV9; no clear D gene. Between the trimmed V and J ends, which lost 4 bases and 4 bases, there was a span of 14 bases. The CDR3 extends over 14 amino acids. From germline, CDR1 is SGDLS and CDR2 YYNGEE. The CDR3 bases are TGTGCCAGCAGCCCCGGGAGGGTGGGCTATGGCTACACCTTC. Amino acids: CASSPGRVGYGYTF.

The CDR3 region is CARRNRGDTGELFF. CDR3 nucleotides: TGTGCCAGAAGAAACAGGGGTGACACCGGGGAGCTGTTTTTT. The V and J genes are TRBV5-3 and TRBJ2-2; 7 bases are a match to TRBD1. TRBV5-3 is an ORF; its function is uncertain. J lost 3 bases, V lost 5 bases, and 4 bases had no gene match. There are 14 residues in the CDR3.

This clone appeared once. This chain connects TRBV11-3 to TRBJ1-3, with 7 bases matching TRBD1. Trimming cost V 3 bases and J 2 bases; bases outside gene matches: 7. The CDR3 is 16 residues long. CDR1 SGHNT and CDR2 YENEEA come from the germline V gene. The CDR3 coding sequence is TGTGCCAGCAGCTTGCGACAGGGTTTGGCTGGAAACACCATATATTTT. Translation: CASSLRQGLAGNTIYF.

This rearrangement joins TRBV7-9 to TRBJ1-4; TRBD1 matches 8 bases. Trimming removed 5 bases from V and 1 base from J; junction bases left unmatched: 15. Germline V lookup: CDR1 SEHNR, CDR2 FQNEAQ (reference sequence). The CDR3 has 19 amino acids. The CDR3 region is CASSRAPPGGRQTNEKLFF. The CDR3 DNA follows: TGTGCCAGCAGCCGAGCCCCGCCAGGGGGCCGTCAAACTAATGAAAAACTGTTTTTT.

This chain connects TRBV6-5 to TRBJ1-1; D gene ambiguous. Per the germline V gene, CDR1 is MNHEY and CDR2 is SVGAGI. The V end lost 6 bases, the J end lost 1 base, and 9 bases lay between the germline ends. The CDR3 length is 13 residues. CDR3 sequence (DNA): TGTGCCAGCAGCGCCGGGGAGAACACTGAAGCTTTCTTT. It yields the protein CASSAGENTEAFF.

The chain recombines TRBV20-1 with TRBJ2-7; TRBD1 aligns across 7 bases. V lost 6 bases to trimming and J lost 2 bases; unmatched junction nucleotides: 4. The CDR3 sequence is 12 residues long. Germline V CDR1 and CDR2: DFQATT, SNEGSKA (reference sequence). Here the CDR3 reads CSASTGAYEQYF. CDR3 nucleotide sequence: TGCAGTGCCAGTACAGGGGCCTACGAGCAGTACTTC.

This clone was seen just once. CDR3 nucleotides: TGTGCCAGCAGCGCAGGACAGCACTCTGGAAACACCATATATTTT. This encodes CASSAGQHSGNTIYF. The genes are TRBV9 and TRBJ1-3; tentatively, D is TRBD1 (6 bases). Germline V gene lookup returns CDR1 SGDLS and CDR2 YYNGEE. V lost 3 bases and J lost 0, with 10 bases in between. This CDR3 comprises 15 residues.

The J gene is TRBJ2-1, the V gene TRBV7-2; 7 bases are a match to TRBD2. Germline-derived CDR1 and CDR2 are SGHTA and FQGNSA. The CDR3 consists of 15 residues. V lost 4 bases and J lost 6; bases outside the gene matches: 9. The CDR3 region is CASSSLGTTPNEQFF. DNA of the CDR3: TGTGCCAGCAGCTCCCTCGGGACTACACCCAATGAGCAGTTCTTC.

This clone was observed a handful of times. The chain carries TRBV9 and TRBJ2-7, with TRBD2 matching over 8 bases. Germline V gene sequence: CDR1 SGDLS, CDR2 YYNGEE. V dropped 4 bases and J dropped 3; count of bases not matched to a gene: 12. This CDR3 is 16 amino acids long. This CDR3 is CASSPRLTSDVYEQYF. CDR3 in DNA: TGTGCCAGCAGCCCACGACTGACTAGCGACGTCTACGAGCAGTACTTC.